The entry below describes one T cell receptor (beta chain). In germline, CDR1 is SQVTM, CDR2 ANQGSEA. The CDR3 consists of 16 residues. This specimen comes from a study of control samples from healthy donors and cancer patients. The table came from immunoSEQ multiplex PCR; TCRdb's copy has only in-frame clones and leaves some out. The data show tens of thousands of clones, about 80% seen once. The chain combines TRBV29-1 with TRBJ2-6; 9 nucleotides match TRBD2. The sequenced sample was blood. This clonotype was sampled from a man aged 70-80 years in good health. The CDR3 coding sequence is TGCCGCGGCGCGGCGGGGGGGGCTTCTGGGGCCAACGTCCTGACTTTC. Amino acids: CRGAAGGASGANVLTF. Combining the CDR3 with reference TRBV29-1 and TRBJ2-6 gives the whole variable domain SAVISQKPSRDICQRGTSLTIQCQVDSQVTMMFWYRQQPGQSLTLIATANQGSEATYESGFVIDKFPISRPNLTFSTLTVSNMSPEDSSIYLCRGAAGGASGANVLTFGAGSRLTVL.